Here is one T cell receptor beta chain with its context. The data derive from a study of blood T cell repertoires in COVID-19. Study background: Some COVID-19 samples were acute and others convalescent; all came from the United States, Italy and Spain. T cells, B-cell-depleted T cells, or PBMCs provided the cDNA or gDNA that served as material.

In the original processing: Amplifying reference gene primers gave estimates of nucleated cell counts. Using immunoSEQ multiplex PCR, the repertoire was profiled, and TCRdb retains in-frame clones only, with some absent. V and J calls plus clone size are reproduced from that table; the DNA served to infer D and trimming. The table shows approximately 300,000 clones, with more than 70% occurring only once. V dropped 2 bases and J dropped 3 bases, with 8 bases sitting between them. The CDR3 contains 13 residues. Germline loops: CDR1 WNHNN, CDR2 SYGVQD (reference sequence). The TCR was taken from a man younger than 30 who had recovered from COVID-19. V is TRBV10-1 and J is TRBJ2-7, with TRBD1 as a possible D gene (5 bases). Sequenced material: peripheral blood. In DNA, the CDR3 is TGCGCCAGCAGTGAGGACAGTTTCTACGAGCAGTACTTC. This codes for CASSEDSFYEQYF.